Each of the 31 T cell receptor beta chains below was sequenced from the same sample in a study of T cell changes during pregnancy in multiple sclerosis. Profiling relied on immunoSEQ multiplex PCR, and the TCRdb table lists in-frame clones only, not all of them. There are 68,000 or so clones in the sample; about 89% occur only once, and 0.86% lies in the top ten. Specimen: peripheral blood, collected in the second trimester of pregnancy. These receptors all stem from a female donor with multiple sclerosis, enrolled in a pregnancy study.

CDR3 coding DNA: TGTGCCAGCAGCTTAGGACAGAGCAATCAGCCCCAGCATTTT. Encoded protein: CASSLGQSNQPQHF. The chain is built from TRBV7-9 and TRBJ1-5; possible D gene TRBD1, 5 bases. Trimming shortened V by 1 base and J by 1 base, and 5 bases separated the two germline ends. The CDR3 is made up of 14 amino acids. Germline values: CDR1 SEHNR, CDR2 FQNEAQ (reference sequence).

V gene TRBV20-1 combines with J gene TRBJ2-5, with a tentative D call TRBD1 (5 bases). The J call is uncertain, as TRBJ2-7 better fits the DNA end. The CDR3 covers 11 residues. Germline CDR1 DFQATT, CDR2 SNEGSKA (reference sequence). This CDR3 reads CSASQGSEQYF. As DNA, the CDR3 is TGCAGTGCTAGTCAGGGCTCCGAGCAGTACTTC.

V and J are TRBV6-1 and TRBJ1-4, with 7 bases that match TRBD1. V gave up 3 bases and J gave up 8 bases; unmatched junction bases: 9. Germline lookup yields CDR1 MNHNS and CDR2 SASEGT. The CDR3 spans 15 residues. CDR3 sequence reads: CASSDGQAQGEKLFF. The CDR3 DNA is TGTGCCAGCAGTGACGGACAGGCACAGGGCGAAAAACTGTTTTTT.

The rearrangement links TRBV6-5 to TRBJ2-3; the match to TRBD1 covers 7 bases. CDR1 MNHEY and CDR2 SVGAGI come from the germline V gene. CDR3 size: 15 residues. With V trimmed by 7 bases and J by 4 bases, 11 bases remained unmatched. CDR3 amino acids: CASTSHRGTADTQYF. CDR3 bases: TGTGCCAGCACCTCTCATAGGGGGACAGCAGATACGCAGTATTTT.

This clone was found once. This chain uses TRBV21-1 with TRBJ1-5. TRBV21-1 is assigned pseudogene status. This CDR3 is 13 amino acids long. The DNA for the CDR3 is TGTGCCAGCACCATACTCTTCAATCAGCCCCAGCATTTT. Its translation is CASTILFNQPQHF.

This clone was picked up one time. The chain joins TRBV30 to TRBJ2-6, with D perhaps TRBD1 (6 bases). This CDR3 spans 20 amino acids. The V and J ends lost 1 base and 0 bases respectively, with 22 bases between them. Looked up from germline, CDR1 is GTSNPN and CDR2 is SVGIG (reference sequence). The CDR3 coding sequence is TGTGCCTGGAGTGGAGCAGGGGAATGGTTCGGGCTCTCTGGGGCCAACGTCCTGACTTTC. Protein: CAWSGAGEWFGLSGANVLTF.

The CDR3 reads CASSPGLRDRGSSGANVLTF. Here the CDR3 DNA reads TGTGCCAGCAGTCCCGGGCTTAGGGACAGGGGGTCCTCTGGGGCCAACGTCCTGACTTTC. V and J are TRBV27 and TRBJ2-6; 11 bases are shared with TRBD1. This CDR3 spans 20 amino acids. Trimming removed 5 bases from V and 0 bases from J; junction bases left unmatched: 12. The germline V gene has CDR1 MNHEY and CDR2 SMNVEV (reference sequence).

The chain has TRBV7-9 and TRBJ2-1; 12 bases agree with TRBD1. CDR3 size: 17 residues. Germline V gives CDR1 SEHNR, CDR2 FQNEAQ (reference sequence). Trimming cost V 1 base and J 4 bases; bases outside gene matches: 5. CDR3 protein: CASSLGGTGGGYNEQFF. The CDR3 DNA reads TGTGCCAGCAGCTTAGGAGGGACAGGGGGCGGATACAATGAGCAGTTCTTC.

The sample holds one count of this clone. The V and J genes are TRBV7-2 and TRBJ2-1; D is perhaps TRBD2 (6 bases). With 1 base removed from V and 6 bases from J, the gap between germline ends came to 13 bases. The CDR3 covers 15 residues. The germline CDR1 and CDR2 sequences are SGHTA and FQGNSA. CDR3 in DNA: TGTGCCAGCAGCTTAGAGGGCAGGGAGGTCAATGAGCAGTTCTTC. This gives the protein CASSLEGREVNEQFF.

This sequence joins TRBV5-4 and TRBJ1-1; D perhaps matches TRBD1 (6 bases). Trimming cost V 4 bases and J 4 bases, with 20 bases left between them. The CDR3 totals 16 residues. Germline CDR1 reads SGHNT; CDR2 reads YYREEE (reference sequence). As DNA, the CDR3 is TGTGCCAGCAGCCCCCGTTTGGGGGCGCGGCTCACTGAAGCTTTCTTT. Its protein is CASSPRLGARLTEAFF.

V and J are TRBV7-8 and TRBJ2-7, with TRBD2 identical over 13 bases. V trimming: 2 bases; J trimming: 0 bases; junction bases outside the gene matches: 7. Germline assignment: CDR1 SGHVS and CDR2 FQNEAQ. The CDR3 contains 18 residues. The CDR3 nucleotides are TGTGCCAGCAGCTTACAAACTAGCGGGGGGGGAAGCTCCTACGAGCAGTACTTC. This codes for CASSLQTSGGGSSYEQYF.

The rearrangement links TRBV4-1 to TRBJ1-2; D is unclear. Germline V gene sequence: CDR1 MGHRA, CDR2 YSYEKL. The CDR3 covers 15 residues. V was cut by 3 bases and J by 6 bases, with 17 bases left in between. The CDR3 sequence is CASSQPPRLYDGYTF. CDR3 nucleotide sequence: TGCGCCAGCAGCCAGCCGCCGAGGTTGTATGATGGCTACACCTTC.

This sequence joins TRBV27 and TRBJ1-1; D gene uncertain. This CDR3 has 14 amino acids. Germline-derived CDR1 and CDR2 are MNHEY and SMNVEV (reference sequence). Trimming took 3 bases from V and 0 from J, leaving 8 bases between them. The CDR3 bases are TGTGCCAGCAGTTTCCGGGGTATGAACACTGAAGCTTTCTTT. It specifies CASSFRGMNTEAFF.

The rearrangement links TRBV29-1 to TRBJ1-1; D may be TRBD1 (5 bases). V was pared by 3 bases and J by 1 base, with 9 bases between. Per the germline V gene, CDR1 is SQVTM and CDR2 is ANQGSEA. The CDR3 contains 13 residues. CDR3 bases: TGCAGCGTTGAGAGGGGAGGGAACACTGAAGCTTTCTTT. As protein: CSVERGGNTEAFF.

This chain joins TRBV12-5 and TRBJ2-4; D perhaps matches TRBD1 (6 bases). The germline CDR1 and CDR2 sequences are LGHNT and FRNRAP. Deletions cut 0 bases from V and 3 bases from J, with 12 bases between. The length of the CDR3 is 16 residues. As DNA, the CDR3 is TGTGCTAGTGGTTTGGTACAGGGATGGGGCAAAAACATTCAGTACTTC. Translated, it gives CASGLVQGWGKNIQYF.

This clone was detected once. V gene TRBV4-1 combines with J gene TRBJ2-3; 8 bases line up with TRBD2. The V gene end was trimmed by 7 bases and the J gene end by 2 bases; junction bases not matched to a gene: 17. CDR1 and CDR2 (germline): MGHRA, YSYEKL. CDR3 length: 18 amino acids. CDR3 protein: CASTTLPTRTSHTDTQYF. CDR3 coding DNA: TGCGCCAGCACCACGTTACCTACTCGGACTAGCCACACAGATACGCAGTATTTT.

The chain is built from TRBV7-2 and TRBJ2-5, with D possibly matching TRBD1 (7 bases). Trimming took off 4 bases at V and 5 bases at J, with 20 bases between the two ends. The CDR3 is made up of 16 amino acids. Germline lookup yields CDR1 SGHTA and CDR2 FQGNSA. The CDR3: CASSSSRGRWQETQYF. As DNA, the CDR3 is TGTGCCAGCAGCTCGAGCAGGGGGAGGTGGCAGGAGACCCAGTACTTC.

The CDR3: CASSENGQMTQYF. DNA of the CDR3: TGTGCCAGCAGTGAAAACGGACAGATGACGCAGTATTTT. The rearrangement joins TRBV6-1 to TRBJ2-3, with a possible D match to TRBD1 (6 bases). CDR3 length equals 13 residues. In germline, CDR1 is MNHNS, CDR2 SASEGT. Trimming pared 2 bases from V and 9 bases from J, leaving 12 bases between.

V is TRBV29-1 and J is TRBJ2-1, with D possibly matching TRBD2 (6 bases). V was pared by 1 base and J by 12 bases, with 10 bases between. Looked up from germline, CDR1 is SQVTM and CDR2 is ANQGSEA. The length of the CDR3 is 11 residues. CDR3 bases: TGCAGCGTTGAAGGGTCCGGGGGGCAGTTCTTC. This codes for CSVEGSGGQFF.

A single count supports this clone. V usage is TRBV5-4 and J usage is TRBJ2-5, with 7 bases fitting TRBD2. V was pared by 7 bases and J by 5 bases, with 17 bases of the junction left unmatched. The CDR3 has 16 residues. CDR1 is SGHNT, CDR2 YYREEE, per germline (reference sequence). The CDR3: CASGGRTGGVGETQYF. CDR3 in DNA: TGTGCCAGCGGGGGTCGAACGGGGGGAGTCGGGGAGACCCAGTACTTC.

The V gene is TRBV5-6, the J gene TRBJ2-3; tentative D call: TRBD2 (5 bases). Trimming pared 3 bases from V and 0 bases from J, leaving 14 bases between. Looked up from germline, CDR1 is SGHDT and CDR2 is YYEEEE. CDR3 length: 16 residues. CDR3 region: CASSWTGGPSTDTQYF. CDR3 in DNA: TGTGCCAGCAGCTGGACGGGCGGGCCTAGCACAGATACGCAGTATTTT.

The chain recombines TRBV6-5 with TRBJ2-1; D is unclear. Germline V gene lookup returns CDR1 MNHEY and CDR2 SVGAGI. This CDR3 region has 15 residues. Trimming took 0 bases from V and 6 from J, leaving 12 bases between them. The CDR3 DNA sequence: TGTGCCAGCAGTTACTCGGTAGATCTTTTCAATGAGCAGTTCTTC. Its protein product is CASSYSVDLFNEQFF.

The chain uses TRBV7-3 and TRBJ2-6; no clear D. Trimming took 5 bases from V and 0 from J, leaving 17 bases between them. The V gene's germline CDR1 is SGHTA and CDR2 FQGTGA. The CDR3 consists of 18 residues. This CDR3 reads CASSPTVPPLSGANVLTF. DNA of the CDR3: TGTGCCAGCAGCCCTACAGTCCCTCCTCTCTCTGGGGCCAACGTCCTGACTTTC. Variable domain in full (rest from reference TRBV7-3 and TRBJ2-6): GAGVSQTPSNKVTEKGKYVELRCDPISGHTALYWYRQSLGQGPEFLIYFQGTGAADDSGLPNDRFFAVRPEGSVSTLKIQRTERGDSAVYLCASSPTVPPLSGANVLTFGAGSRLTVL.

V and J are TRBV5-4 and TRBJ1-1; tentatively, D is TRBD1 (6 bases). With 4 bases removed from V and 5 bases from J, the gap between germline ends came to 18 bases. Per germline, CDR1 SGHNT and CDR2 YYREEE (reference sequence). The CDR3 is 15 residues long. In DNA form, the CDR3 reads TGTGCCAGCAGCGGGGATGGGGGCCGGTATACTGAAGCTTTCTTT. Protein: CASSGDGGRYTEAFF. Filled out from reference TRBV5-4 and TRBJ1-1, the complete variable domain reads ETGVTQSPTHLIKTRGQQVTLRCSSQSGHNTVSWYQQALGQGPQFIFQYYREEENGRGNFPPRFSGLQFPNYSSELNVNALELDDSALYLCASSGDGGRYTEAFFGQGTRLTVV.

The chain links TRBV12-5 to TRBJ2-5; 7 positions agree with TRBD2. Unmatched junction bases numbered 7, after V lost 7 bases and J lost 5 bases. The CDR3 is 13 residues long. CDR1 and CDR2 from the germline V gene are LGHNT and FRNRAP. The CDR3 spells CASEGFSGETQYF. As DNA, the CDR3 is TGTGCTAGTGAGGGGTTTAGCGGGGAGACCCAGTACTTC.

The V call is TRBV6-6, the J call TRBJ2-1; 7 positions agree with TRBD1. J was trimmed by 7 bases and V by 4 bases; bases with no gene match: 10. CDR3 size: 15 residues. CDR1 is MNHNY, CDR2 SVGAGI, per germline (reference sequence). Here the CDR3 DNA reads TGTGCCAGCAGTTGGATGGACAGGTCGGCAAATGAGCAGTTCTTC. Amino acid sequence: CASSWMDRSANEQFF.

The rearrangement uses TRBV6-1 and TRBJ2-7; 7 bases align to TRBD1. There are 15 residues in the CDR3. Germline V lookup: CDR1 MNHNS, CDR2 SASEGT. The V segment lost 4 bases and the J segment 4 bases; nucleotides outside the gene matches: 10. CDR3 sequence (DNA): TGTGCCAGCAGTGCCGAAGCCGGGACAGTGTACGAGCAGTACTTC. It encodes CASSAEAGTVYEQYF.

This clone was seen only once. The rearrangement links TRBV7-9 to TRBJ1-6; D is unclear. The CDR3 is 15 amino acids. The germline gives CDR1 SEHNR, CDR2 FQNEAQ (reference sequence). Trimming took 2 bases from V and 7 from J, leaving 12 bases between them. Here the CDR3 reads CASSLRVSENSPLHF. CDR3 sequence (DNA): TGTGCCAGCAGCTTACGGGTCAGTGAGAATTCACCCCTCCACTTT.

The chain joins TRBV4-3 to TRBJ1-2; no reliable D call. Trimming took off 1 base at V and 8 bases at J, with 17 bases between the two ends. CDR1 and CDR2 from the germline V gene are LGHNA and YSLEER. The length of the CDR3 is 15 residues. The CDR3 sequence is CASSQAGFESEGYTF. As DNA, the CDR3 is TGCGCCAGCAGCCAAGCGGGGTTCGAGTCGGAGGGCTACACCTTC.

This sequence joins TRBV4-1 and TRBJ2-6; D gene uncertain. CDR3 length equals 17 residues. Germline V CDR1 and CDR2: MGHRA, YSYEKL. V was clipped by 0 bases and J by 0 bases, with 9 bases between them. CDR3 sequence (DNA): TGCGCCAGCAGCCAAGAGCACCCGAGCTCTGGGGCCAACGTCCTGACTTTC. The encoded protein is CASSQEHPSSGANVLTF.

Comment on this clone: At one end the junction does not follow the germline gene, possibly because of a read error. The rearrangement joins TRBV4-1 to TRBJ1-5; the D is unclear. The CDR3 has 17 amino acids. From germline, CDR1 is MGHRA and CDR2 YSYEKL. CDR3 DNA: TGCGCCAGCAGCCAAGAACCGCACGGGGATCGGGCTCAGCCCCGGCATTTT. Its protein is CASSQEPHGDRAQPRHF.